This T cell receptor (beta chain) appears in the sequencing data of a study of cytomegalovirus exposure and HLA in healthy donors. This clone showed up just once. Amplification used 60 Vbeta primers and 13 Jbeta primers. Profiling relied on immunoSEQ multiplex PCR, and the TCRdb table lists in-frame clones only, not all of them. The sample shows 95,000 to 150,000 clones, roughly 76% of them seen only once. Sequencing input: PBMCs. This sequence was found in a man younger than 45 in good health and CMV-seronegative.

DNA for the CDR3: TGTGCCAGCGCAGATTCCCGGGACAGCTCCTACGAGCAGTACTTC. Amino acids: CASADSRDSSYEQYF. The chain links TRBV10-3 to TRBJ2-7; TRBD1 matches 7 bases. The J segment lost 0 bases and the V segment lost 10 bases, leaving 12 bases of the junction unmatched. Germline loops: CDR1 ENHRY, CDR2 SYGVKD. The CDR3 is made up of 15 amino acids.